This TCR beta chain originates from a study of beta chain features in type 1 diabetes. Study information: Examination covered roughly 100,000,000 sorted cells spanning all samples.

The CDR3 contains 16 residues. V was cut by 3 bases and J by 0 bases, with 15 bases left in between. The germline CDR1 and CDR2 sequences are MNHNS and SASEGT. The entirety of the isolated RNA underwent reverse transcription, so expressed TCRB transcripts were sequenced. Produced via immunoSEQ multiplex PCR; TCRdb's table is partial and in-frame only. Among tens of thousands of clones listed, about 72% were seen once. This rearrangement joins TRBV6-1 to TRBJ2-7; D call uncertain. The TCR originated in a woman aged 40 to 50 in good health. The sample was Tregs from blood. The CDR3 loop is CASSELVGINSYEQYF. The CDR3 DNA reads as TGTGCCAGCAGTGAGCTAGTAGGAATAAACTCCTACGAGCAGTACTTC.